This TCR beta chain comes out of a study of identical twins. Germline-derived CDR1 and CDR2 are SGDLS and YYNGEE. V was pared by 4 bases and J by 4 bases, with 15 bases between. The CDR3 consists of 14 residues. As concerns this clonotype: The antigen remains unidentified.

Among all donors, each was a healthy Caucasian. Study results and limitations: Beta out-of-frame twin sharing showed a weaker excess.

TCRdb re-derived calls from the 5' RACE reads in MiXCR, one entry per CDR3 protein. The sample carries some 690,000 distinct CDR3 sequences, 21% recorded once. These same data were also listed under a study on T cells expressing NK-cell markers. From that report: Roughly six of the donors carried dominant NKG2C+ clonotypes that took up about 1.0-7.0% of their CD8+ T cells.

The sample comprised PBMCs. This sequence joins TRBV9 and TRBJ2-7, with D hard to call. The source is a woman in her late teens or twenties in good health. The CDR3 nucleotides are TGTGCCAGCAGCCCTGGTGGCGCGCCATACGAGCAGTACTTC. It translates to CASSPGGAPYEQYF.